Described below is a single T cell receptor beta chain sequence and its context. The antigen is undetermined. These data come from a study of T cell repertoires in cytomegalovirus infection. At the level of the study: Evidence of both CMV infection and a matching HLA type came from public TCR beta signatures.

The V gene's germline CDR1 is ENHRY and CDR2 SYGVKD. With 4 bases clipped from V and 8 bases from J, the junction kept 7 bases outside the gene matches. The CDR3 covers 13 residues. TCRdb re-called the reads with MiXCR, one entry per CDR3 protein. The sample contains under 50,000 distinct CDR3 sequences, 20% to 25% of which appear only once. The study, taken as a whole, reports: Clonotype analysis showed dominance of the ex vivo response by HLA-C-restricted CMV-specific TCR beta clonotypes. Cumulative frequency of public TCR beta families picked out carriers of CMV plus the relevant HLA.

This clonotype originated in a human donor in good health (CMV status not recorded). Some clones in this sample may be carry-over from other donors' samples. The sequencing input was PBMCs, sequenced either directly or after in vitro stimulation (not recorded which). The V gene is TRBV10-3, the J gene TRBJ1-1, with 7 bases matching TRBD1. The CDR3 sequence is CAISAGTAYEAFF. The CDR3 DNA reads TGTGCCATCAGTGCCGGGACAGCATACGAAGCTTTCTTT.